Below, one T cell receptor beta chain is given with its context. Its target is unknown. The source of the sample is a study of cytomegalovirus exposure and HLA in healthy donors. Study-wide findings and caveats: Sequence variants that were highly shared formed a cluster that was likely a sequencing artifact. Confirmation in vitro established that a few CMV-associated chains were specific for CMV antigens. A later analysis linked a missense DCLRE1C variant to TCR beta V- and J-gene trimming. From TCR beta sequences, most subjects' HLA-A and HLA-B alleles were reportedly predicted accurately.

The study ran its PCR with 60 Vbeta and 13 Jbeta primers. TCRdb's table, derived via immunoSEQ multiplex PCR, lists solely in-frame clones and lacks some. The sample includes about 150,000 clones, over 60% of them seen just once. Sequenced input: PBMCs. This TCR came from a man in his forties in good health and CMV-seronegative.

The CDR3: CASSLVLAGGRGGELFF. The DNA of the CDR3 is TGTGCCAGCAGCTTGGTCCTAGCGGGAGGTCGGGGCGGGGAGCTGTTTTTT. The V gene is TRBV7-2, the J gene TRBJ2-2; the match to TRBD2 covers 11 bases. V lost 3 bases to trimming and J lost 7 bases; unmatched junction nucleotides: 10. The CDR3 extends over 17 amino acids. Germline V CDR1 and CDR2: SGHTA, FQGNSA.